This TCR beta chain was sequenced during a study of CD8+CD57+ T cells in acquired aplastic anemia. The overall study: The mean DNA yield obtained from sorted CD4+ and CD8+ cells came to around 3 ug.

It was genomic DNA that served as the template for profiling TCR beta VDJ and CDR3. TCRdb fed the reads into MiXCR, producing one record per CDR3 protein. Of about 180,000 distinct CDR3 sequences in the sample, 45% to 60% are singletons; the top ten hold roughly 13%. Flow cytometry had shown expanded CD8+CD57+ cells in the patients chosen for sequencing. Every patient presented with severe acquired aplastic anemia. A remark on this clonotype: Its antigen remains unidentified.

This CDR3 is 13 amino acids long. Unmatched junction bases numbered 4, after V lost 3 bases and J lost 5 bases. Per the germline V gene, CDR1 is DFQATT and CDR2 is SNEGSKA (reference sequence). Study-level findings and limits: Around 30 sequences, all CD8+ CDR3, were shared between patients and controls. A significant difference in CD8+ Simpson's diversity between patients and controls was not found.

The chain combines TRBV20-1 with TRBJ2-1; TRBD2 matches at 7 bases. The sequence derives from a human donor with aplastic anemia. The sequenced material came from sorted CD4+, CD8+, or CD8+CD57+ T cells (not recorded which) from PBMCs. CDR3 DNA sequence: TGCAGTGCTAGTCAACTAGCGAACAATGAGCAGTTCTTC. It codes for CSASQLANNEQFF.